The source of this TCR beta chain is a study of early T cells in non-severe SARS-CoV-2 infection. Study as a whole: Sequenced bulk RNA came from whole blood that was unsorted, and chains were unpaired.

Whole-study results and caveats: Anti-spike CD8 responses were favored by VDJdb matching, which missed private and CD4 specificities.

The CDR3 length is 13 residues. V was trimmed by 8 bases and J by 4 bases, leaving 14 bases between them. Germline V gene lookup returns CDR1 MNHEY and CDR2 SMNVEV (reference sequence). As part of library construction, unique molecular identifiers were attached to individual cDNA molecules. TCRdb reprocessed the 5' RACE reads with MiXCR, giving one entry per CDR3 protein. The table records roughly 68,000 distinct CDR3 sequences, 4.9% of them present only once. This clonotype was seen repeatedly, ten times or more. What it binds is not known. The specimen sequenced was whole blood. The J gene is TRBJ1-2, the V gene TRBV27; tentatively, D is TRBD1 (5 bases). The clonotype originates from an adult who was a healthcare worker with PCR-confirmed SARS-CoV-2 infection or an uninfected control (not recorded which). The CDR3 DNA reads TGTGCCAGCTCCCATGGGGGTTCCTATGGCTACACCTTC. This sequence encodes CASSHGGSYGYTF.